These T cell receptor beta chains were read from a single sample in a study of blood T cells in healthy people across ages. TCRdb ran MiXCR on the 5' RACE reads and lists one entry per CDR3 protein. The table lists some 550,000 distinct CDR3 sequences, 40% to 55% of them singletons. The sequenced sample was blood. These receptors were taken from a man older than 75 in good health. Each CDR3 is given with its conserved first and last residue. The D gene is left open where the match is weak. Where a row states a size, it is once, few, many or the class of an expanded clone; other rows omit it.

v_call: TRBV18; d_call: NA; j_call: TRBJ2-5; clone_size: NA; cdr3_nt: TGTGCCAGCTCACCACCGGAAGACAGTGGAAAGCAGTACTTC; cdr3_aa: CASSPPEDSGKQYF
v_call: TRBV7-6; d_call: NA; j_call: TRBJ2-2; clone_size: NA; cdr3_nt: TGTGCCAGCAGCCCAAGACACTCGAACACCGGGGAGCTGTTTTTT; cdr3_aa: CASSPRHSNTGELFF
v_call: TRBV7-2; d_call: NA; j_call: TRBJ2-1; clone_size: few; cdr3_nt: TGTGCCAGCAACCAGTACAATGAGCAGTTCTTC; cdr3_aa: CASNQYNEQFF
v_call: TRBV12-3/TRBV12-4; d_call: TRBD1; j_call: TRBJ1-2; clone_size: NA; cdr3_nt: TGTGCCAGCACCGGGGACAGGGTCTATGGCTACACCTTC; cdr3_aa: CASTGDRVYGYTF
v_call: TRBV6-1; d_call: NA; j_call: TRBJ1-4; clone_size: NA; cdr3_nt: TGTGCCAGCAGTGAATCGCCAGACGAAAAACTGTTTTTT; cdr3_aa: CASSESPDEKLFF
v_call: TRBV5-1; d_call: NA; j_call: TRBJ1-2; clone_size: few; cdr3_nt: TGCGCCAGCAGCTTAAGTGGGACTACTTCGAGTGGCTACACCTTC; cdr3_aa: CASSLSGTTSSGYTF
v_call: TRBV7-9; d_call: NA; j_call: TRBJ2-7; clone_size: many; cdr3_nt: TGTGCCAGCAGCCAACAGAGCTCCTACGAGCAGTACTTC; cdr3_aa: CASSQQSSYEQYF
v_call: TRBV28; d_call: NA; j_call: TRBJ2-7; clone_size: NA; cdr3_nt: TGTGCCAGCAGGCCCACATATGGCCACGAGCAGTACTTC; cdr3_aa: CASRPTYGHEQYF
v_call: TRBV27; d_call: NA; j_call: TRBJ1-1; clone_size: NA; cdr3_nt: TGTGCCAGCAAGAGGGTGGACACTGAAGCTTTCTTT; cdr3_aa: CASKRVDTEAFF
v_call: TRBV27; d_call: NA; j_call: TRBJ1-1; clone_size: NA; cdr3_nt: TGTGCCAGCAGTTTACGTCACAGGGTGAACACTGAAGCTTTCTTT; cdr3_aa: CASSLRHRVNTEAFF
v_call: TRBV20-1; d_call: TRBD1; j_call: TRBJ1-2; clone_size: NA; cdr3_nt: TGCAGTGCCCCGGAAACGGGACAGGGGGATCCCTATGGCTACACCTTC; cdr3_aa: CSAPETGQGDPYGYTF
v_call: TRBV7-9; d_call: NA; j_call: TRBJ2-4; clone_size: NA; cdr3_nt: TGTGCCAGCAGCTCCCGGGGCCCGGGGAACATTCAGTACTTC; cdr3_aa: CASSSRGPGNIQYF
v_call: TRBV7-3; d_call: TRBD1; j_call: TRBJ2-1; clone_size: NA; cdr3_nt: TGTGCCAGCAGCTTAATGGGACAGGGTAACAATGAGCAGTTCTTC; cdr3_aa: CASSLMGQGNNEQFF
v_call: TRBV4-2; d_call: NA; j_call: TRBJ1-5; clone_size: NA; cdr3_nt: TGTGCCAGCAGACAATCGTCCACTAACAATCAGCCCCAGCATTTT; cdr3_aa: CASRQSSTNNQPQHF
v_call: TRBV6-5; d_call: TRBD2; j_call: TRBJ2-1; clone_size: NA; cdr3_nt: TGTGCCAGCAGTTACTCCGGGACTAGCGGGGGGGCATACAATGAGCAGTTCTTC; cdr3_aa: CASSYSGTSGGAYNEQFF
v_call: TRBV12-5; d_call: TRBD1; j_call: TRBJ2-1; clone_size: NA; cdr3_nt: TGTGCTAGTGGTTTGGTACGGACAGGGGGCTACTGTGAGCAGTTCTTC; cdr3_aa: CASGLVRTGGYCEQFF
v_call: TRBV25-1; d_call: TRBD1; j_call: TRBJ1-4; clone_size: NA; cdr3_nt: TGTGCCAGCAGGACAGGGGCCTCAGGACTGTTTTTT; cdr3_aa: CASRTGASGLFF
v_call: TRBV6-6; d_call: TRBD1; j_call: TRBJ1-6; clone_size: NA; cdr3_nt: TGTGCCAGCAGCAGTGGAGGGGGCAAGGTAAATTCATCCCTCCACTTT; cdr3_aa: CASSSGGGKVNSSLHF
v_call: TRBV12-3/TRBV12-4; d_call: NA; j_call: TRBJ1-5; clone_size: NA; cdr3_nt: TGTGCCAGCAGCCCAAGTGACACAAATCAGCCCCAGCATTTT; cdr3_aa: CASSPSDTNQPQHF
v_call: TRBV5-1; d_call: NA; j_call: TRBJ2-1; clone_size: NA; cdr3_nt: TGCGCCAGCAGCCGGAGGGGGCAGTATCCCCAGTTCTTC; cdr3_aa: CASSRRGQYPQFF
v_call: TRBV7-2; d_call: TRBD2; j_call: TRBJ2-7; clone_size: few; cdr3_nt: TGTGCCAGCAGCCCTAGCGGGGGGTCTAACGAGCAGTACTTC; cdr3_aa: CASSPSGGSNEQYF
v_call: TRBV6-6; d_call: NA; j_call: TRBJ2-1; clone_size: many; cdr3_nt: TGTGCCAGCAGTCCACAGGGAAGGAATGAGCAGTTCTTC; cdr3_aa: CASSPQGRNEQFF
v_call: TRBV6-2/TRBV6-3; d_call: NA; j_call: TRBJ2-6; clone_size: few; cdr3_nt: TGTGCCAGCGGGAAAGCTGGGGCCAACGTCCTGACTTTC; cdr3_aa: CASGKAGANVLTF